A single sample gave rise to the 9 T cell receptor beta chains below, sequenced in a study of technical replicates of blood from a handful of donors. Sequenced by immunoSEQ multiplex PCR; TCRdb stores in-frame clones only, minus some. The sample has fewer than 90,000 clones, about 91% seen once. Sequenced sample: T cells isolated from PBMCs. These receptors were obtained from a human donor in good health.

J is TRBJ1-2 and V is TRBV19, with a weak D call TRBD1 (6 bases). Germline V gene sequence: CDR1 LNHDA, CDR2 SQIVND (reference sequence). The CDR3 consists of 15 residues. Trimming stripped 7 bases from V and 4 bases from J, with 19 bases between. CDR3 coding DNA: TGTGCCAGTACCAGCCGGGGGGGCCTCCCCTATGGCTACACCTTC. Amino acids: CASTSRGGLPYGYTF.

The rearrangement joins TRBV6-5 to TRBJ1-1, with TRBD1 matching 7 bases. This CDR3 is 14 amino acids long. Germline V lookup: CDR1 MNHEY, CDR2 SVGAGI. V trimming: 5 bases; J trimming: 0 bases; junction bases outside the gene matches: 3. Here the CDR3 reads CASSRDRMNTEAFF. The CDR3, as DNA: TGTGCCAGCAGTCGGGACAGAATGAACACTGAAGCTTTCTTT.

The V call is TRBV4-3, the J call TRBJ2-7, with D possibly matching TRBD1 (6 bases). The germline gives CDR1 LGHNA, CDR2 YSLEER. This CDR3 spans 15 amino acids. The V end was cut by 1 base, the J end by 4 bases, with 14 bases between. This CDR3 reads CASSQGRDKYYEQYF. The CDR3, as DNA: TGCGCCAGCAGCCAAGGCCGGGACAAATATTACGAGCAGTACTTC.

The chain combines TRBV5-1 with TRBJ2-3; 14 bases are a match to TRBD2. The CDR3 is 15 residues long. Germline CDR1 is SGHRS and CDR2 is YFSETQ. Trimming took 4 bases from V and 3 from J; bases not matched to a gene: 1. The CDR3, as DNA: TGCGCCAGCAGCAGACTAGCGGGAGGGACAGATACGCAGTATTTT. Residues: CASSRLAGGTDTQYF. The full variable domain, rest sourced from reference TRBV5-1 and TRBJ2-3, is KAGVTQTPRYLIKTRGQQVTLSCSPISGHRSVSWYQQTPGQGLQFLFEYFSETQRNKGNFPGRFSGRQFSNSRSEMNVSTLELGDSALYLCASSRLAGGTDTQYFGPGTRLTVL.

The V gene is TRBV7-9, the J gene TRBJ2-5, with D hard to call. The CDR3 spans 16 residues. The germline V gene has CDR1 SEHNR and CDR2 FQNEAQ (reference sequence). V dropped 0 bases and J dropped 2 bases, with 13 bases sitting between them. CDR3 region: CASSLALFVMQETQYF. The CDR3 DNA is TGTGCCAGCAGCTTAGCGTTGTTTGTCATGCAAGAGACCCAGTACTTC.

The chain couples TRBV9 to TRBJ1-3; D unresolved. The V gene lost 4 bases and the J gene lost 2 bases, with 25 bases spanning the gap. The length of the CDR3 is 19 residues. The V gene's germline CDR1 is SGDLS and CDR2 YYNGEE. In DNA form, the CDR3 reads TGTGCCAGCAGCCATTCGAGGGCTACCCCGAATGACCCTGGAAACACCATATATTTT. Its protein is CASSHSRATPNDPGNTIYF.

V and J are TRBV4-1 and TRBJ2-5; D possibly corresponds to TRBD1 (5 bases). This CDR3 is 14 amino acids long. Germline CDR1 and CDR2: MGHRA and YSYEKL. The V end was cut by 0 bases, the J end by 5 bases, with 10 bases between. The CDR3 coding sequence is TGCGCCAGCAGCCAAGAAGTCAGGGCCGAGACCCAGTACTTC. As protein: CASSQEVRAETQYF.

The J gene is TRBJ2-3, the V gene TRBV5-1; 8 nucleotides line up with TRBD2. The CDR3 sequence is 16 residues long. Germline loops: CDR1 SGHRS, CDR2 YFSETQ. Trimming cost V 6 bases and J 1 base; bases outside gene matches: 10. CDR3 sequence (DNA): TGCGCCAGCACTCCGGCGGGAGGATTGGGCACAGATACGCAGTATTTT. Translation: CASTPAGGLGTDTQYF. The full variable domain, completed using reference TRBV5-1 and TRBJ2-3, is KAGVTQTPRYLIKTRGQQVTLSCSPISGHRSVSWYQQTPGQGLQFLFEYFSETQRNKGNFPGRFSGRQFSNSRSEMNVSTLELGDSALYLCASTPAGGLGTDTQYFGPGTRLTVL.

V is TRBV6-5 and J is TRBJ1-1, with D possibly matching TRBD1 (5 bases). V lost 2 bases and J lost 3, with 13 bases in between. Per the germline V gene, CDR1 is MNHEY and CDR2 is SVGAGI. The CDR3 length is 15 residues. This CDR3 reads CASSYNGGMDTEAFF. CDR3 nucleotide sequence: TGTGCCAGCAGTTACAACGGGGGGATGGACACTGAAGCTTTCTTT.